What follows are 18 T cell receptor beta chains derived from one specimen sequenced in a study of T cells after yellow fever vaccination. TCRdb independently ran MiXCR on the 5' RACE reads; one entry per CDR3 protein. The profile shows under 50,000 distinct CDR3 sequences, 5.5% to 8% of them singletons. Sequenced material: PBMCs, either bulk or a sorted T-cell subset (CD4+, CD8+, memory, or dextramer-sorted; not recorded which), taken 45 days after the yellow fever booster vaccination. The receptors shown here come from a man aged 25 to 40 who received the YFV17D yellow fever vaccine.

In its sample, this clonotype was seen many times. This sequence joins TRBV2 and TRBJ2-4, with TRBD1 as a possible D gene (6 bases). The CDR3 length is 15 residues. V was trimmed by 6 bases and J by 0 bases, leaving 12 bases between them. The germline gives CDR1 SNHLY, CDR2 FYNNEI. The CDR3 reads CASRPGHGAKNIQYF. Here the CDR3 DNA reads TGTGCCAGCAGACCGGGACATGGAGCCAAAAACATTCAGTACTTC.

The sample holds many counts of this clonotype. In nucleotides, the CDR3 is TGTGCCAGCAGTGAAGCGGGGACAGGGGGCACTGAAGCTTTCTTT. Its translation: CASSEAGTGGTEAFF. The chain combines TRBV6-1 with TRBJ1-1; 11 nucleotides agree with TRBD1. V trimming: 0 bases; J trimming: 4 bases; junction bases outside the gene matches: 1. CDR3 length equals 15 residues. The germline CDR1 and CDR2 sequences are MNHNS and SASEGT.

In its sample, this clonotype was seen a few times. V is TRBV11-2 and J is TRBJ2-2, with D possibly matching TRBD1 (6 bases). Germline CDR1 reads SGHAT; CDR2 reads FQNNGV. Trimming removed 5 bases at V and 6 bases at J, with 19 bases between. This CDR3 is 16 amino acids long. For the CDR3, the DNA is TGTGCCAGCAGCCCTCTGGGGCGGACAGTTGCCGGGGAGCTGTTTTTT. This translates into CASSPLGRTVAGELFF.

The chain joins TRBV20-1 to TRBJ1-5; tentatively, D is TRBD1 (6 bases). This CDR3 has 16 residues. Deletions cut 1 base from V and 2 bases from J, with 15 bases between. Germline V gives CDR1 DFQATT, CDR2 SNEGSKA (reference sequence). The CDR3 region has the DNA TGCAGTGCTAGAGTGGGGGGGCGATTCGGCAATCAGCCCCAGCATTTT. Translated: CSARVGGRFGNQPQHF.

In this sample, this clonotype turned up many times. CDR3 sequence (DNA): TGTGCCAGCGGGGCCCGGGAGTATAGCGGGGAGCTGTTTTTT. It codes for CASGAREYSGELFF. The rearrangement links TRBV4-2 to TRBJ2-2, with D perhaps TRBD2 (6 bases). V was trimmed by 8 bases and J by 7 bases, leaving 17 bases between them. This CDR3 is 14 amino acids long. CDR1 and CDR2 (germline): LGHNA, YNFKEQ.

This clonotype occurred many times. The genes are TRBV3-1 and TRBJ2-7; TRBD1 aligns across 7 bases. Germline loops: CDR1 LGHDT, CDR2 YNNKEL (reference sequence). This CDR3 spans 12 amino acids. J lost 6 bases, V lost 5 bases, and 4 bases had no gene match. The CDR3 loop reads CASSDRVSEQYF. CDR3 in DNA: TGTGCCAGCAGCGACAGGGTTAGCGAGCAGTACTTC.

This clonotype was seen ten or more times. V and J are TRBV12-3 or TRBV12-4 and TRBJ2-5; no clear D. Trimming left V 6 bases short and J 5 bases short, with 13 bases between. The CDR3 contains 13 residues. In DNA, the CDR3 is TGTGCCAGCAGCACCCTTGTATTGGAGACCCAGTACTTC. This gives the protein CASSTLVLETQYF.

This clonotype was observed at least ten times. The rearrangement links TRBV24-1 to TRBJ2-5; 10 bases are shared with TRBD2. Germline trimming cut 0 bases from V and 4 bases from J; bases unmatched to any gene: 13. This CDR3 has 19 amino acids. Germline V gene lookup returns CDR1 KGHDR and CDR2 SFDVKD. CDR3 sequence (DNA): TGTGCCACCAGTGATTTGCGCGCCCCTCAGCGGGAGGGCCCAGAGACCCAGTACTTC. It is translated as CATSDLRAPQREGPETQYF.

The gene calls are TRBV2 and TRBJ1-2; a possible D gene is TRBD1 (6 bases). This CDR3 has 12 residues. V was clipped by 3 bases and J by 5 bases, with 7 bases between them. In germline, CDR1 is SNHLY, CDR2 FYNNEI. The CDR3 region is CASSEDSYGYTF. The CDR3 DNA reads TGTGCCAGCAGTGAGGACAGTTATGGCTACACCTTC.

There are many counts of this clonotype. The chain uses TRBV12-3 or TRBV12-4 and TRBJ2-5; D gene ambiguous. V was shortened by 3 bases and J by 1 base, with 6 bases between the two germline ends. The CDR3 runs 13 residues. CDR3 region: CASSFRLQETQYF. Written as DNA, the CDR3 is TGTGCCAGCAGTTTTAGGCTCCAAGAGACCCAGTACTTC.

This clonotype was picked up many times. The rearrangement uses TRBV20-1 and TRBJ2-7; 11 bases fit TRBD2. V gave up 6 bases and J gave up 4 bases; unmatched junction bases: 5. The CDR3 loop spans 13 amino acids. Germline CDR1 is DFQATT and CDR2 is SNEGSKA (reference sequence). The CDR3: CSAAGLADYEQYF. The DNA of the CDR3 is TGCAGTGCAGCGGGACTAGCGGATTACGAGCAGTACTTC.

The sample holds a few counts of this clonotype. This rearrangement joins TRBV20-1 to TRBJ2-3, with 7 positions matching TRBD2. CDR1 DFQATT and CDR2 SNEGSKA come from the germline V gene (reference sequence). The V segment lost 6 bases and the J segment 0 bases; nucleotides outside the gene matches: 6. There are 14 residues in the CDR3. The CDR3, as DNA: TGCAGTGCCCCTAGCGGTACTAGCACAGATACGCAGTATTTT. Protein sequence: CSAPSGTSTDTQYF.

V is TRBV24-1 and J is TRBJ2-3; the D gene could be TRBD1 or TRBD2 (5 bases each). The germline CDR1 and CDR2 sequences are KGHDR and SFDVKD. The germline V and J ends were trimmed by 5 bases and 6 bases, with 26 bases remaining between them. This CDR3 is built from 18 residues. The CDR3 bases are TGTGCCACCAGTGCTCCCGGTGGGGGTAGCCGCCTCATGGATACGCAGTATTTT. Residues: CATSAPGGGSRLMDTQYF.

This clonotype is medium-sized in the sample. The genes are TRBV15 and TRBJ2-5; D is perhaps TRBD1 or TRBD2 (5 bases each). Germline V CDR1 and CDR2: LNHNV, YYDKDF (reference sequence). V lost 0 bases to trimming and J lost 4 bases, with 9 bases between them. This CDR3 is 14 amino acids long. CDR3 sequence reads: CATSREGTSETQYF. Written as DNA, the CDR3 is TGTGCCACCAGCAGAGAGGGGACCTCAGAGACCCAGTACTTC.

The sample holds many counts of this clonotype. This rearrangement joins TRBV4-3 to TRBJ2-2, with 9 nucleotides matching TRBD2. The J segment lost 7 bases and the V segment lost 4 bases, leaving 7 bases of the junction unmatched. CDR3 length: 15 residues. In germline, CDR1 is LGHNA, CDR2 YSLEER. For the CDR3, the DNA is TGCGCCAGCAGCCCCCGGGGACTAGCCGACGGGGAGCTGTTTTTT. Protein product: CASSPRGLADGELFF.

This clonotype showed up just a few times. The chain recombines TRBV10-2 with TRBJ1-5, with D uncertain. Per the germline V gene, CDR1 is WSHSY and CDR2 is SAAADI. V shed 2 bases and J shed 6 bases, with 8 bases lying between them. The CDR3 has 13 residues. The CDR3 nucleotides are TGCGCCAGCAGTGAGGCCTGGGCTCAGCCCCAGCATTTT. It codes for CASSEAWAQPQHF.

The chain recombines TRBV19 with TRBJ1-4; D unclear. Germline V gene sequence: CDR1 LNHDA, CDR2 SQIVND (reference sequence). V lost 5 bases, J lost 2 bases, and 9 bases lay in between. The CDR3 totals 14 residues. CDR3 in DNA: TGTGCCAGTAGTTCGGACGGTACTAATGAAAAACTGTTTTTT. This translates into CASSSDGTNEKLFF.

This clonotype was counted ten times or more. The gene calls are TRBV20-1 and TRBJ2-2, with TRBD2 matching 12 bases. The junction had 4 bases not matched to a gene; V was cut back by 3 bases and J by 2 bases. CDR1 and CDR2 from the germline V gene are DFQATT and SNEGSKA (reference sequence). CDR3 length: 16 amino acids. CDR3: CSASRLAGVNTGELFF. The CDR3 nucleotides read TGCAGTGCTAGCCGACTAGCGGGAGTTAACACCGGGGAGCTGTTTTTT.